A single sample is the source of the 14 T cell receptor beta chains below, sequenced in a study of graft-versus-host responses after intestinal transplantation. TCRdb's copy holds only in-frame clones and misses some; the assay was immunoSEQ multiplex PCR. The top ten clones hold 0.5% to 0.55% of a sample with just over 40,000 clones, around 96% of them seen once. These receptors' antigens are unknown. Sequencing was performed on unstimulated CD8+ T cells sorted from spleen or lymph node cells, taken before transplant. All receptors come from a human donor who was the organ donor for an intestinal transplant.

The J gene is TRBJ2-7, the V gene TRBV13; D might be TRBD1 or TRBD2, each matching 6 bases. Deletions cut 3 bases from V and 4 bases from J, with 10 bases between. The germline gives CDR1 PRHDT, CDR2 FYEKMQ (reference sequence). The CDR3 sequence is 13 residues long. CDR3 region: CASSLTGAYEQYF. The DNA for the CDR3 is TGTGCCAGCAGCTTGACGGGGGCGTACGAGCAGTACTTC.

The chain carries TRBV9 and TRBJ2-3, with D tentatively TRBD2 (5 bases). The CDR3 is 14 residues long. V lost 3 bases, J lost 2 bases, and 10 bases lay in between. CDR1 is SGDLS and CDR2 is YYNGEE in the germline V gene. CDR3 bases: TGTGCCAGCAGCGCAGCGGATTACACAGATACGCAGTATTTT. It encodes CASSAADYTDTQYF.

The chain recombines TRBV27 with TRBJ2-2; no clear D gene. CDR3 length equals 13 residues. Germline loops: CDR1 MNHEY, CDR2 SMNVEV (reference sequence). Trimming removed 1 base from V and 5 bases from J, with 5 bases in between. The DNA for the CDR3 is TGTGCCAGCAGTTTATGGGCAACCGGGGAGCTGTTTTTT. Its translation is CASSLWATGELFF.

This clone was counted a few times. The rearrangement uses TRBV9 and TRBJ2-1; maybe TRBD2 (7 bases). V lost 0 bases and J 5 bases, leaving 12 bases between the germline ends. CDR1 SGDLS and CDR2 YYNGEE come from the germline V gene. The CDR3 runs to 15 residues. In DNA form, the CDR3 reads TGTGCCAGCAGCGTAGGAGGGGGGGCGCACAATGAGCAGTTCTTC. This codes for CASSVGGGAHNEQFF.

The chain links TRBV19 to TRBJ2-2; D not certain. The CDR3 is 14 residues long. V gave up 9 bases and J gave up 4 bases, with 15 bases separating them. Germline V gene lookup returns CDR1 LNHDA and CDR2 SQIVND (reference sequence). CDR3 sequence: CASDRSGGTGELFF. For the CDR3, the DNA is TGTGCCAGCGATCGCTCGGGTGGCACCGGGGAGCTGTTTTTT.

The chain joins TRBV7-9 to TRBJ2-5, with 7 bases aligning to TRBD1. The trim removed 6 bases at V and 5 bases at J, leaving 12 bases unmatched. Germline CDR1 is SEHNR and CDR2 is FQNEAQ (reference sequence). CDR3 length equals 15 residues. In DNA, the CDR3 is TGTGCCAGCAGTTGGGACAGCTTAATGTGGGAGACCCAGTACTTC. Translating gives CASSWDSLMWETQYF.

The chain has TRBV5-5 and TRBJ2-1, with TRBD1 identical over 8 bases. V was clipped by 4 bases and J by 8 bases; unmatched bases: 8. The CDR3 loop spans 14 amino acids. The germline CDR1 and CDR2 sequences are SGHKS and YYEKEE (reference sequence). The CDR3 sequence is CASSIDRGHYEQFF. CDR3 coding DNA: TGTGCCAGCAGCATCGACAGGGGTCACTATGAGCAGTTCTTC.

The gene calls are TRBV18 and TRBJ1-1; D is undetermined. This CDR3 spans 12 amino acids. Trimming shortened V by 3 bases and J by 5 bases, and 7 bases separated the two germline ends. Germline V gene sequence: CDR1 KGHSH, CDR2 LQKENI. CDR3 coding DNA: TGTGCCAGCTCACCCCCGGGGACTGAAGCTTTCTTT. Its protein is CASSPPGTEAFF.

This chain links TRBV12-5 with TRBJ2-3; 9 bases map to TRBD1. Germline lookup yields CDR1 LGHNT and CDR2 FRNRAP. The V and J ends lost 9 bases and 1 base, in that order; junction bases with no gene match: 17. The CDR3 extends over 18 amino acids. This CDR3 reads CASLLQGASDLGTDTQYF. For the CDR3, the DNA is TGTGCTAGCTTACTACAGGGGGCGAGCGATTTGGGCACAGATACGCAGTATTTT. Filled out from reference TRBV12-5 and TRBJ2-3, the complete variable domain reads DARVTQTPRHKVTEMGQEVTMRCQPILGHNTVFWYRQTMMQGLELLAYFRNRAPLDDSGMPKDRFSAEMPDATLATLKIQPSEPRDSAVYFCASLLQGASDLGTDTQYFGPGTRLTVL.

The chain has TRBV18 and TRBJ2-1; D may be TRBD1 or TRBD2 (5 bases each). V lost 6 bases and J lost 8, with 17 bases in between. The CDR3 covers 14 residues. The germline V gene encodes CDR1 KGHSH and CDR2 LQKENI. The CDR3 is CASSLRDLPDEQFF. CDR3 DNA sequence: TGTGCCAGCTCCCTCAGGGACCTTCCCGATGAGCAGTTCTTC.

A remark on this clone: Sequence at one end of the junction differs from germline and may be a read error. V gene TRBV7-7 combines with J gene TRBJ1-5; TRBD1 aligns across 7 bases. This CDR3 has 19 residues. From germline, CDR1 is SSHAT and CDR2 FNYEAQ (reference sequence). CDR3 sequence reads: CASSLSDRVERSSNQPQHF. In DNA form, the CDR3 reads TGTGCTAGCAGCTTATCCGACAGGGTGGAGCGTTCTAGCAATCAGCCCCAGCATTTT.

The chain is built from TRBV19 and TRBJ2-1; 11 nucleotides line up with TRBD2. Germline CDR1 is LNHDA and CDR2 is SQIVND (reference sequence). This CDR3 region has 15 residues. V lost 3 bases and J lost 9; bases outside the gene matches: 7. CDR3 nucleotide sequence: TGTGCCAGTAGTATCTTAGCGGGGGGGCTCGGTGAGCAGTTCTTC. It specifies CASSILAGGLGEQFF.

This chain uses TRBV13 with TRBJ2-7, with 7 positions matching TRBD2. Germline CDR1 and CDR2: PRHDT and FYEKMQ (reference sequence). V was clipped by 0 bases and J by 0 bases; unmatched bases: 26. The CDR3 has 23 amino acids. The CDR3 protein is CASSLGWLPSPGEGGMSSYEQYF. CDR3 in DNA: TGTGCCAGCAGCTTAGGATGGTTACCATCGCCTGGGGAGGGCGGGATGAGCTCCTACGAGCAGTACTTC.

The chain joins TRBV6-5 to TRBJ1-4; D perhaps matches TRBD1 (5 bases). Germline lookup yields CDR1 MNHEY and CDR2 SVGAGI. Trimming removed 6 bases at V and 5 bases at J, with 13 bases between. The CDR3 consists of 14 residues. In DNA form, the CDR3 reads TGTGCCAGCAGGCTGCAGGGACCCAATGAAAAACTGTTTTTT. Its protein is CASRLQGPNEKLFF.